The clone carrying this TCR beta chain was found a few times. Its target is unknown. These data are taken from a study of CD8 T cells in ankylosing spondylitis. Broader study findings: A TCR beta motif made of several highly homologous variants seemed typical of ankylosing spondylitis blood.

TCRdb reprocessed the 5' RACE reads with MiXCR, giving one entry per CDR3 protein. The data show some 240,000 distinct CDR3 sequences, 6% to 8% seen once. V lost 1 base and J lost 7, with 10 bases in between. The V gene's germline CDR1 is LGHNA and CDR2 YSLEER. The CDR3 totals 14 residues. The chain recombines TRBV4-3 with TRBJ1-4; the D is unclear. This receptor was identified in a male donor with ankylosing spondylitis. The sequencing input was blood, either unsorted or a sorted T cell fraction (not recorded which). The CDR3: CASSQVGGFEKLFF. DNA of the CDR3: TGCGCCAGCAGCCAAGTCGGAGGATTTGAAAAACTGTTTTTT.